The TCR beta chain described here comes from a study of cytomegalovirus exposure and HLA in healthy donors (dated by TCRdb to about 2017). Regarding the study in general: An earlier analysis of under 600 of the donors reported approximately 270 Gb of sequence data and 100 million to 130 million unique TCR beta sequences from 150 million to 200 million T cells. Rather than drawing on any new phenotypic data, the later analysis identified candidate immune exposures from TCR beta sequences and the way those sequences occurred across donors. Both class I and class II loci were covered by HLA typing, at four-digit resolution. All discovery cohort repertoires had been generated on a single sequencing platform. A later genetic analysis used genome-wide SNP genotypes for 398 of the 666 donors, treating that subset as a discovery cohort. In a later analysis, previously published TCR beta repertoires from 550 to 750 donors were re-analyzed and high-resolution HLA genotyping was added so that TCR occurrence patterns could be studied. About 280 gigabases of sequencing data and roughly 81 million unique TCR sequences made up an early release that covered 640 HLA-typed donors. Of the 300 to 500 genotyped donors, 65% to 90% were placed in the genetic ancestry cluster associated with self-reported Caucasian donors. An earlier analysis of 587 of the donors used high-throughput TCR beta sequencing to judge whether each TCR beta V gene segment behaved as functional or pseudogenic. Among under 450 genotyped donors of the cohort, an average of approximately 240,000 unique TCR beta nucleotide sequences were sequenced per donor, around 20% of them non-productive. The study profiled the T cell repertoires of approximately 700 subjects by immunosequencing and related them to cytomegalovirus serostatus. About five DR-DQ haplotypes were treated as single units for association and clustering because of strong linkage in the cohort. The number of donors typed differed by locus, with about 629-640 for A, B, C, DRB1 and DQB1, 522 for DQA1, 600 to 610 for DPA1, and some 440 for DPB1. The study was designed to test whether signatures of past pathogen exposure could be identified by cataloging public T cell receptors. The study combined high-throughput TCR immunosequencing, statistical association of individual TCRs with disease status, and machine learning to predict cytomegalovirus infection status. Donor age, sex, ethnicity and CMV serostatus were compiled alongside the repertoire data. A separate validation cohort of some 130 different subjects was used in addition to the 666-subject first cohort. Points the paper makes about the study in general: In both the original and validation cohorts, the classifier was reported to diagnose cytomegalovirus status with high specificity and sensitivity. A later analysis reported that several top co-occurrence clusters appeared linked to parvovirus B19, influenza, CMV and Epstein-Barr virus. When HLA alleles, especially DR and DQ, strongly co-occurred, attributing TCR associations to individual alleles was difficult. At a false discovery rate of 0.05, a later analysis linked 16,000 or so TCR beta sequences to specific HLA alleles. In a later analysis, TCR association rates were found to vary across HLA loci, with the most associated TCRs seen for DRB1 alleles and the fewest for HLA-C alleles. Some IMGT-functional V segments, including TRBV6-2 and TRBV6-3, could not be told apart with the 87-base-pair reads, so those segments were excluded. A further reported finding was that TCR beta sequences accurately predicted the HLA-A and HLA-B alleles for most subjects in the first cohort. For the cohort, immune exposure information was limited to CMV serostatus. A cluster of highly shared sequence variants was judged likely to represent a technical artifact of the sequencing pipeline. The authors suggested that the approach could potentially be extended to other disease states and immunological phenotypes. Linkage disequilibrium might explain the correlated functional status among segregating V segments, but an unknown experimental factor could not be excluded. A later analysis found that HLA-associated TCR beta chains were more clonally expanded and had lower generation probabilities than equally common non-associated chains. Sequencing depth was assumed to be roughly uniform across donors in the presence/absence analyses, though that assumption may not hold. Because counts were too low, about 18 rarely observed V segments, including chromosome 9 orphons, were left out of the earlier analysis of approximately 500 of the donors. According to a later genetic analysis, donors in an Asian-associated ancestry cluster had fewer N-insertions in productive TCRs than the roughly 660-donor mean. A total of roughly 160 TCR beta chains were listed by the study as associated with cytomegalovirus. HLA typing was unavailable for some donors at each locus, so association tests used only the typed subset. In vitro tests confirmed that a few of the cytomegalovirus-associated TCR beta chains recognize cytomegalovirus antigens. Most TCR sequences were observed very rarely across donors, whereas some public TCRs were present in many individuals. An association between a missense DCLRE1C variant and V-gene and J-gene trimming of TCR beta chains was found in a later genetic analysis and replicated in an independent cohort. A later analysis found that most CMV-associated TCR beta chains appeared HLA-restricted, with HLA associations seemingly driven largely by CMV exposure. An earlier analysis of some 590 of the donors showed that most TCR beta V segments appeared in productive rearrangements either about 87% or about 30% of the time, which broadly matched IMGT annotations. Only TCR beta chains were sequenced in this cohort, and the absence of alpha or paired-chain data limited detectable features.

From the germline V gene, CDR1 is SGDLS and CDR2 is YYNGEE. V loses 4 bases, J loses 2 bases, and the germline ends lie 14 bases apart. The CDR3 runs 15 residues from the cysteine to the phenylalanine. Only the CDR3 DNA is retained, 45 bases long and in frame from the first base. This clone was counted between two and nine times. Its antigen remains undetermined. Qualities for individual bases were not recorded, and no much larger clone is one base off. The cohort was made up of 650 to 700 healthy bone marrow donors. At the time of sampling, every cohort member was nominally healthy, though immune exposures that went unrecorded were likely present. The donor tested CMV seropositive and was one of the 289 seropositive cohort members. A peripheral blood sample was collected from each donor, and TCR beta sequencing was performed on peripheral blood mononuclear cells. The Qiagen DNeasy Blood Extraction Kit was used to extract genomic DNA from the blood cell samples.

The method was the immunoSEQ multiplex PCR assay. The multiplex PCR relied on a mix of 60 forward primers for TCR Vbeta segments and 13 reverse primers for TCR Jbeta segments. Amplification of the CDR3 region of rearranged TCR beta genes was performed with a multiplex PCR assay on genomic DNA. The amplified TCR beta libraries were sequenced on the Illumina HiSeq System as 87-base-pair reads. As for how the authors treated the data: A later analysis counted about 80 million unique TCR beta chains across the 666 repertoires, and around 9.9 million of these chains were shared by at least two donors. Raw reads were error-corrected and collapsed into unique sequences by a nearest-neighbor algorithm in which closely related sequences were merged to remove PCR and sequencing errors. Alignment of CDR3 sequences to IMGT reference sequences was used to assign V, D and J gene segments. For a sequence to be retained, a match of at least six nucleotides to both a V gene segment and a J gene segment was required. A rearrangement counted as productive if the CDR3 had no stop codons and remained in frame with V and J, and every other rearrangement counted as non-productive. CDR3 was defined by IMGT convention, running from the second conserved V-encoded cysteine to the conserved J-encoded phenylalanine. The earlier analysis of 587 of the donors excluded sequences that lacked an unambiguous match to a single V gene segment. An earlier analysis of 500 to 700 of the donors classified V segments as functional when productive rearrangements were above 56.7% and as segregating when the standard deviation between donors was above 5%. A statistical classification framework was built to diagnose cytomegalovirus status from the catalog of TCR beta chain sequences. In a later analysis, TCR nucleotide sequences were compared against IMGT/GENE-DB human TR gene sequences so that V and J genes could be assigned. Using the TCRdist pipeline, a later analysis assigned CDR3 sequences along with most-parsimonious VDJ recombination scenarios. In a later analysis, every TCR beta chain was defined by the combination of its CDR3 amino acid sequence and its V-gene family, and reads without a unique V-gene family were dropped. A later analysis removed 500 to 650 highly shared, low-generation-probability nucleotide sequences to deal with suspected cross-contamination and a sequencing artifact. For each public chain, a later analysis derived a clonal expansion index from normalized ranks of inferred template counts within each repertoire. Generation probabilities in a later analysis came from a VDJ recombination model fitted to out-of-frame rearrangements, and those results were checked against IGoR. In a later analysis, hypergeometric tests were used to score TCR-TCR, TCR-HLA and TCR-CMV co-occurrence, with a repertoire-size bias correction applied to TCR pairs. To estimate false discovery rates, a later analysis permuted the HLA or CMV assignments 20 times. In a later analysis, co-occurring TCRs were grouped using DBSCAN, with TCRdist sequence similarity added in when clustering inside HLA-allele-positive subsets. Co-occurrence clustering excluded repertoires with fewer than 30,000 or more than 120,000 public chains, plus five with anomalous nucleotide sharing. TCRdb mirrors the immuneACCESS table, restricted to in-frame sequences. Some clones are absent from its copies; in checked studies, under half trace to an unresolved V gene, and the reason for the others is unknown. That table is the source of V, J and clone size, and D and trimming were worked out from the DNA. Present in this sample are 140,000 to 150,000 clones, almost 80% of which were seen just once. The ten largest make up around 6.7% of the sample.

The sequence was collected from a woman in her thirties or forties in good health and CMV-seropositive. The sequence links TRBV9 to TRBJ2-3, and the D gene may be TRBD1, 5 bases matching. Sequencing was carried out using PBMCs. The nucleotide sequence reads TGTGCCAGCAGCCCCCGGACATTCGACACAGATACGCAGTATTTT. It specifies CASSPRTFDTDTQYF.